The clone carrying this T cell receptor beta chain was detected only a few times. The antigen is unknown. This entry comes from a study of T cell repertoires in cytomegalovirus infection. Study-wide context: Based on public TCR beta signatures, there were indications of CMV infection and of a matching HLA type. Whole-study results and caveats: Dominant in the ex vivo response were TCR beta clonotypes restricted by HLA-C and specific for CMV.

V lost 8 bases, J lost 4 bases, and 13 bases lay in between. The germline CDR1 and CDR2 sequences are MGHDK and SYGVNS. The CDR3 runs 13 residues. MiXCR, run by TCRdb on the reads, gives a single entry per CDR3 protein. The sample yields 150,000 to 200,000 distinct CDR3 sequences, 28% seen once. Material for sequencing was PBMCs. The source of this sequence is a human donor in good health (CMV status not recorded). Some clones in this sample may be carry-over from other donors' samples. This chain uses TRBV25-1 with TRBJ2-3, with a weak D call TRBD2 (7 bases). The CDR3 DNA sequence: TGTGCCAGCGAGGGGGGGTCGGCAGATACGCAGTATTTT. Its protein is CASEGGSADTQYF.